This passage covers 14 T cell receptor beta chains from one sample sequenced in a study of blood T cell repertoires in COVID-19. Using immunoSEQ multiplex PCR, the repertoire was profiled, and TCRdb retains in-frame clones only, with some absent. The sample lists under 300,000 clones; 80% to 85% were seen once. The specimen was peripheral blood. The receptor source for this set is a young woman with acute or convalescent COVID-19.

The CDR3 coding sequence is TGTGCCAGCACTCCAGCACAGGGATATAACTATGGCTACACCTTC. As protein: CASTPAQGYNYGYTF. The chain joins TRBV28 to TRBJ1-2; perhaps TRBD1 as D (6 bases). Germline CDR1 and CDR2: MDHEN and SYDVKM. The V and J ends lost 7 bases and 1 base respectively, with 16 bases between them. The CDR3 consists of 15 residues.

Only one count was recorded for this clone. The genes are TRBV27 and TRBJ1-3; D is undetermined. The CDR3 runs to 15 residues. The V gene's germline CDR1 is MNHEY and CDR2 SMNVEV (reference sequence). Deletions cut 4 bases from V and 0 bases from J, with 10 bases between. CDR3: CASSSHLSSGNTIYF. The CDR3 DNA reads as TGTGCCAGCAGTTCCCACTTAAGCTCTGGAAACACCATATATTTT.

The CDR3 region is CASSHGQGGEQYF. The CDR3 nucleotides are TGCGCCAGCAGCCACGGACAGGGAGGGGAGCAGTACTTC. The chain joins TRBV4-3 to TRBJ2-7; a weak D match, TRBD1 (8 bases). The CDR3 has 13 residues. Germline values: CDR1 LGHNA, CDR2 YSLEER. Trimming took off 3 bases at V and 7 bases at J, with 13 bases between the two ends.

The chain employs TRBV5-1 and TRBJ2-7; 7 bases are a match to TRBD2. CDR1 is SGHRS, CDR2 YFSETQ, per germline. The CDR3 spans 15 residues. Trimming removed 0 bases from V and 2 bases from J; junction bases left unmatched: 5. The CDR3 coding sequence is TGCGCCAGCAGCTTGGAGCCTAGCGGAACCTACGAGCAGTACTTC. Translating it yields CASSLEPSGTYEQYF.

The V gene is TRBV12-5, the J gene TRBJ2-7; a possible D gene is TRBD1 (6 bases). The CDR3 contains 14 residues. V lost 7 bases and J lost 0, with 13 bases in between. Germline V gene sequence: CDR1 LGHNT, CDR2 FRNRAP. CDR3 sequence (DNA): TGTGCTAGTGCCTTGGACAGTCCCTCCTACGAGCAGTACTTC. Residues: CASALDSPSYEQYF.

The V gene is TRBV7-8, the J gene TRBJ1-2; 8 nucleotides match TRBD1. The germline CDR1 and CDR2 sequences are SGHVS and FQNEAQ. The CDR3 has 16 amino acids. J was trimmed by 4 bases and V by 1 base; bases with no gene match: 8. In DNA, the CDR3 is TGTGCCAGCAGCTTAGGTCTGCAGGGGGCTGGCTATGGCTACACCTTC. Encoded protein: CASSLGLQGAGYGYTF.

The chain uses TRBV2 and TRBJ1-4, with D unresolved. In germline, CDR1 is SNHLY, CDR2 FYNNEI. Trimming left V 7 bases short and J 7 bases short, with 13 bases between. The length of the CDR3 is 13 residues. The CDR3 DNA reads TGTGCCAGCAAAACTGCTCGGAGTGAAAAACTGTTTTTT. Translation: CASKTARSEKLFF.

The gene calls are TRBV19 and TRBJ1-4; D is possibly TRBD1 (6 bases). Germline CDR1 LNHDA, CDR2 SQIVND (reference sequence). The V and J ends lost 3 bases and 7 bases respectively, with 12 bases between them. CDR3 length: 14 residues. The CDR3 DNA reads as TGTGCCAGTAGTATTCCGACAGGCGGTGAAAAACTGTTTTTT. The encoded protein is CASSIPTGGEKLFF.

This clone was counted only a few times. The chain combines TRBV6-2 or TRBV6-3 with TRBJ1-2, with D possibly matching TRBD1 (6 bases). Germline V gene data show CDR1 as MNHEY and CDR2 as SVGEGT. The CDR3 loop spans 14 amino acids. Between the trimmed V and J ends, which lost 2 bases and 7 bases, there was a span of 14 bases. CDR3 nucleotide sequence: TGTGCCAGCAGTTACCAACAGGGCAGAGTTGGCTACACCTTC. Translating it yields CASSYQQGRVGYTF.

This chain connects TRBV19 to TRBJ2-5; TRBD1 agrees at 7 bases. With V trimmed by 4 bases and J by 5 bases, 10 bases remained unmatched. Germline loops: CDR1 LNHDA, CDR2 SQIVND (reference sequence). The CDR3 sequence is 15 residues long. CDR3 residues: CASSTQQGLQETQYF. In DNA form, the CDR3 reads TGTGCCAGTAGTACCCAACAGGGGTTGCAGGAGACCCAGTACTTC.

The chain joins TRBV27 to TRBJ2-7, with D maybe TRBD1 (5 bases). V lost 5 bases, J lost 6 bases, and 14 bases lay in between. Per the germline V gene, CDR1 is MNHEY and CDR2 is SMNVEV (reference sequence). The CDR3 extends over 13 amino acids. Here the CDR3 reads CASSPGGAIEQYF. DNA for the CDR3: TGTGCCAGCAGTCCCGGTGGGGCAATCGAGCAGTACTTC.

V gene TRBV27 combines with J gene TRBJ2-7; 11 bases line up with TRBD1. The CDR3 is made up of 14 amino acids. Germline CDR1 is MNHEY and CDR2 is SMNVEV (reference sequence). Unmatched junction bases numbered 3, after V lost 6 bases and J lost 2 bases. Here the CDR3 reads CASSWDRGAYEQYF. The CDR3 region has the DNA TGTGCCAGCAGCTGGGACAGGGGGGCCTACGAGCAGTACTTC.

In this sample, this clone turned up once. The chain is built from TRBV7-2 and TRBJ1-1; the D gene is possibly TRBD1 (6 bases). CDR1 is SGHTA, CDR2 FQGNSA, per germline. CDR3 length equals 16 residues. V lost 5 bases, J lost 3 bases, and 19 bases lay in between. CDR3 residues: CASSLMQGSIDTEAFF. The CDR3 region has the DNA TGTGCCAGCAGCCTTATGCAGGGGAGTATCGACACTGAAGCTTTCTTT.

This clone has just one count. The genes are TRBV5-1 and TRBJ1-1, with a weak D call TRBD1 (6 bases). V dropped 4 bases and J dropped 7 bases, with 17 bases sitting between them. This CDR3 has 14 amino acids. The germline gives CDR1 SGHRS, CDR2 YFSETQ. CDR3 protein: CASSPWQGFREAFF. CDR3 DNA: TGCGCCAGCAGCCCTTGGCAGGGGTTTCGTGAAGCTTTCTTT.